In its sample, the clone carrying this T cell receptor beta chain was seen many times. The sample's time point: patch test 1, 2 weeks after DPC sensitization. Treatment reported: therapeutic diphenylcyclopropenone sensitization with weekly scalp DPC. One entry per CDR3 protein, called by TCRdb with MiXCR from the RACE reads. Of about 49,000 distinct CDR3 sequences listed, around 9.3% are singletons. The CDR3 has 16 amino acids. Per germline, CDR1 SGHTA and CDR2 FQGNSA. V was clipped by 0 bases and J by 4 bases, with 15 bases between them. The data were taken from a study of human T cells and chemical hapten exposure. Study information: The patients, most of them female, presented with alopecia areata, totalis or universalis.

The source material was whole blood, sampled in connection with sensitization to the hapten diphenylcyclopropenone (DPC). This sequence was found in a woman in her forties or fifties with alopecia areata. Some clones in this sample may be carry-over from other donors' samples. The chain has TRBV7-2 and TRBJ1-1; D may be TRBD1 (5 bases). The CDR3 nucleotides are TGTGCCAGCAGCTTAGCCGTTGCAGGGATGGGCACTGAAGCTTTCTTT. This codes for CASSLAVAGMGTEAFF.